This T cell receptor (beta chain) appears in the sequencing data of a study of human T cells and chemical hapten exposure. Turning to the study itself: Patients having alopecia areata, totalis or universalis were mostly female.

Time point noted: patch test 3, about 24 weeks after DPC sensitization. Treatment described: therapeutic diphenylcyclopropenone sensitization with weekly scalp DPC. This clonotype was counted a few times. No antigen is known for it. Germline CDR1 and CDR2: MNHEY and SMNVEV (reference sequence). Trimming shortened V by 1 base and J by 8 bases, and 23 bases separated the two germline ends. This CDR3 region has 17 residues. Study findings and constraints: No alteration of TCRs above 1 in 1000 frequency was seen with DPC sensitization.

Attachment of unique molecular identifiers to individual cDNA molecules was performed in the library. In the original processing: A per-sample median of about 100,000 TCRs was observed, with counts ranging from about 23,224 to 690,600. TCRdb reprocessed the RACE reads via MiXCR and lists one record per CDR3 protein. It is TCRdb's table, rather than the study itself, that gives the V and J calls and clone size. The data hold about 52,000 distinct CDR3 sequences, with more than 9.5% observed a single time. This clonotype was sampled from a woman in her forties with alopecia areata. Some clones in this sample may be carry-over from other donors' samples. Sequences were derived from whole blood, sampled in connection with sensitization to the hapten diphenylcyclopropenone (DPC). The gene calls are TRBV27 and TRBJ1-2, with TRBD1 as a possible D gene (5 bases). The CDR3 region is CASSLYGAGDPVRGYTF. The CDR3 DNA sequence: TGTGCCAGCAGTTTATATGGGGCCGGCGATCCCGTGAGGGGCTACACCTTC.